This T cell receptor (beta chain) is from a study of chemoradiotherapy in HPV16-positive cancers. Whole-study results and caveats: Candidate HPV-specific clones and E7-related TCR motifs grew in tumor during treatment. HPV-responsive T-cell expansion during chemoradiotherapy was linked to improved recurrence-free survival in HPV16-positive patients. Functional assays defining HPV-specific T cells used only a couple of HPV16-positive patients.

Only a few counts were recorded for this clone. Antigen: not known. The data were produced by immunoSEQ multiplex PCR, yet TCRdb's version contains in-frame clones alone and is incomplete. The sample records 6,000 to 7,500 clones, 71% being singletons. Repertoires were sampled repeatedly during chemoradiotherapy. Material: tumor tissue, obtained from a patient who underwent chemoradiotherapy. This TCR derives from a human donor with HPV-associated anogenital cancer.

The CDR3 protein is CASSIAGLERETQYF. The CDR3 DNA is TGTGCCAGTAGTATTGCTGGCCTAGAGAGAGAGACCCAGTACTTC. This sequence joins TRBV19 and TRBJ2-5; D not certain. V lost 3 bases, J lost 4 bases, and 15 bases lay in between. The V gene's germline CDR1 is LNHDA and CDR2 SQIVND (reference sequence). The CDR3 is 15 amino acids.